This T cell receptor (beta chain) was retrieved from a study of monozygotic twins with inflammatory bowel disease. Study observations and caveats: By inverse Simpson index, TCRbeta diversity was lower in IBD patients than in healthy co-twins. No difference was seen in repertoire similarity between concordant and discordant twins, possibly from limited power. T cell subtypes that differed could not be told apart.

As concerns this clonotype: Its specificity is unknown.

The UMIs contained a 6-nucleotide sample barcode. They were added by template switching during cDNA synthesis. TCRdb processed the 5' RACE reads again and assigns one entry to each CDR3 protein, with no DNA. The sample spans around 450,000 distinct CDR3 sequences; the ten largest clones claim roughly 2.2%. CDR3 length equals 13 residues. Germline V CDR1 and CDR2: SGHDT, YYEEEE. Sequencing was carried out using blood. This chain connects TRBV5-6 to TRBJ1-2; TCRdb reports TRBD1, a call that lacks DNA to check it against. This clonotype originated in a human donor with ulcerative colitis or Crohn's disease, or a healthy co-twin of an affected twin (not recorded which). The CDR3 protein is CASSLAQGEGYTF.